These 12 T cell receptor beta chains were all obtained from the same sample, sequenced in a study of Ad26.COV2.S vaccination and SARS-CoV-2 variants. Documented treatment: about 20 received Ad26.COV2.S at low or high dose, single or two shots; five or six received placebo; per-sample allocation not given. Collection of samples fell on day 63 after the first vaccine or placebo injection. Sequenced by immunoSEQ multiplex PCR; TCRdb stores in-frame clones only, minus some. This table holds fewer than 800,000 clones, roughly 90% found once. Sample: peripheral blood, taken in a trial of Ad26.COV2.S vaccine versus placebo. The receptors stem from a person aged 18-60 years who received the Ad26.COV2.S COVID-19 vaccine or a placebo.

CDR3 protein: CASSQVGSGTNTQYF. The CDR3 DNA sequence: TGTGCCAGCAGCCAAGTGGGGTCAGGCACCAATACGCAGTATTTT. The V call is TRBV3-1 (or the pseudogene TRBV3-2), the J call TRBJ2-3; D is undetermined. This CDR3 comprises 15 residues. Germline V gene sequence: CDR1 LGHDT, CDR2 YNNKEL (reference sequence). V gave up 1 base and J gave up 7 bases, with 15 bases separating them.

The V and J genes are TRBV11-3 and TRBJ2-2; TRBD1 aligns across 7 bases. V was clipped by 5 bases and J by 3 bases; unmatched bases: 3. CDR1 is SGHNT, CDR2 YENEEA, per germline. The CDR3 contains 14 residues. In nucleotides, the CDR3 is TGTGCCAGCAGCCCACAGGGGTACACCGGGGAGCTGTTTTTT. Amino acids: CASSPQGYTGELFF.

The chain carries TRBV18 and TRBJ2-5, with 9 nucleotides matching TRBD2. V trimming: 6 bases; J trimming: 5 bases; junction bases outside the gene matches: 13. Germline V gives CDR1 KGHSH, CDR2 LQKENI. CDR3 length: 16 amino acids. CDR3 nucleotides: TGTGCCAGCTCGGTGCCGGGACTAGCCTTTGGTGAGACCCAGTACTTC. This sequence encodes CASSVPGLAFGETQYF.

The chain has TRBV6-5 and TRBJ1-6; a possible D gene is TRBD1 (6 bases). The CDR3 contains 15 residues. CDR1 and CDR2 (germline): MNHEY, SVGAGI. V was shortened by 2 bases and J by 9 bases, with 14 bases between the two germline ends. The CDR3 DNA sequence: TGTGCCAGCAGTTACACCACAGGGCAACGTTCACCCCTCCACTTT. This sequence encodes CASSYTTGQRSPLHF.

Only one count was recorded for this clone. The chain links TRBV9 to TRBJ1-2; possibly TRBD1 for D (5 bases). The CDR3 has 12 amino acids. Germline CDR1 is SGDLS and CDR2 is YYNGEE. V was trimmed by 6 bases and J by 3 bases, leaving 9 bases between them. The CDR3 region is CASTQGDYGYTF. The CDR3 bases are TGTGCCAGCACGCAGGGAGACTATGGCTACACCTTC.

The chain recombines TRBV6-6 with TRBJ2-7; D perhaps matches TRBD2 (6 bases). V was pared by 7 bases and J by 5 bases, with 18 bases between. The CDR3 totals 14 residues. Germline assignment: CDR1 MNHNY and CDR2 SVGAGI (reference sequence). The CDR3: CASNPGGWTHEQYF. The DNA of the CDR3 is TGTGCCAGCAACCCCGGAGGGTGGACCCACGAGCAGTACTTC.

CDR3 loop: CASSERLSSYNEQFF. The CDR3 DNA reads as TGTGCCAGCAGCGAGCGGTTGAGCTCCTACAATGAGCAGTTCTTC. This chain links TRBV13 with TRBJ2-1; D may be TRBD2 (5 bases). The CDR3 has 15 amino acids. V was shortened by 5 bases and J by 0 bases, with 11 bases between the two germline ends. Germline CDR1 is PRHDT and CDR2 is FYEKMQ (reference sequence).

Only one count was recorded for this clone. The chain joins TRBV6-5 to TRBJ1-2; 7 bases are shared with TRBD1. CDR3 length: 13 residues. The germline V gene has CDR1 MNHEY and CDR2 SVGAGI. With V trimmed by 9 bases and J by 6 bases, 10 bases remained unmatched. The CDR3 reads CASRDRFVDGYTF. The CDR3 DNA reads TGTGCCAGTAGGGACAGATTCGTTGATGGCTACACCTTC.

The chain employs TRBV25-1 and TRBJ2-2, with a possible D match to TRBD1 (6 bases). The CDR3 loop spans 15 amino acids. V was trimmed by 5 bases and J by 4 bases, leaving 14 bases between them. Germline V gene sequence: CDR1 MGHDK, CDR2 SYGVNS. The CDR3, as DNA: TGTGCCAGCAGTAACCAGGGGTGGGGCACCGGGGAGCTGTTTTTT. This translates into CASSNQGWGTGELFF.

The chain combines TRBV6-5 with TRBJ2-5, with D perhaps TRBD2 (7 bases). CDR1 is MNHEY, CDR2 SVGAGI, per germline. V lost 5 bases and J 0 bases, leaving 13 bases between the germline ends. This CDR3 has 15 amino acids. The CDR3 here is CASSRGASYQETQYF. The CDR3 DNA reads TGTGCCAGCAGTCGGGGGGCATCTTACCAAGAGACCCAGTACTTC.

As DNA, the CDR3 is TGTGCCAGCAGTAGGGGGAAGAAAGAGACCCAGTACTTC. Its protein product is CASSRGKKETQYF. The V gene is TRBV25-1, the J gene TRBJ2-5; D perhaps matches TRBD1 (6 bases). The CDR3 runs 13 residues. Trimming removed 5 bases at V and 3 bases at J, with 10 bases between. The germline V gene has CDR1 MGHDK and CDR2 SYGVNS.

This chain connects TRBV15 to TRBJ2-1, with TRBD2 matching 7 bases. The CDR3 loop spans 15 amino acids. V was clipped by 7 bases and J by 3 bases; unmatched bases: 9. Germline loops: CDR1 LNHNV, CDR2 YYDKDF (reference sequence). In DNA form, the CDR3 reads TGTGCCACCACCCATCGAACTAGCGACTACAATGAGCAGTTCTTC. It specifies CATTHRTSDYNEQFF. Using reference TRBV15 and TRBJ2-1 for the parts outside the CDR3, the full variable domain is DAMVIQNPRYQVTQFGKPVTLSCSQTLNHNVMYWYQQKSSQAPKLLFHYYDKDFNNEADTPDNFQSRRPNTSFCFLDIRSPGLGDTAMYLCATTHRTSDYNEQFFGPGTRLTVL.